The present TCR beta chain was sequenced within a study of blood T cell repertoires in COVID-19. In the authors' methods: How many nucleated cells were present was estimated from reference gene primer amplification. Using immunoSEQ multiplex PCR, the repertoire was profiled, and TCRdb retains in-frame clones only, with some absent. Clonal size and the V and J genes are those of that table, whereas D and trimming came from the DNA. The data show about 300,000 clones, approximately 90% seen once. V shed 3 bases and J 7 bases; nucleotides not matched to a gene: 13. The CDR3 spans 17 residues. Germline V gene data show CDR1 as MGHRA and CDR2 as YSYEKL. Categorization into cohorts depended on clinical history that participants reported. Cohort 3 recovery required two negative PCRs, clearance, or symptom resolution.

This receptor was obtained from a man aged 25-45 years who had recovered from COVID-19. V usage is TRBV4-1 and J usage is TRBJ2-1; 9 bases are shared with TRBD2. Material for sequencing was PBMCs or T cells enriched from blood (not recorded which). CDR3 in amino acids: CASSQTASGGPKNEQFF. CDR3 DNA sequence: TGCGCCAGCAGCCAGACGGCAAGCGGGGGGCCCAAGAATGAGCAGTTCTTC.